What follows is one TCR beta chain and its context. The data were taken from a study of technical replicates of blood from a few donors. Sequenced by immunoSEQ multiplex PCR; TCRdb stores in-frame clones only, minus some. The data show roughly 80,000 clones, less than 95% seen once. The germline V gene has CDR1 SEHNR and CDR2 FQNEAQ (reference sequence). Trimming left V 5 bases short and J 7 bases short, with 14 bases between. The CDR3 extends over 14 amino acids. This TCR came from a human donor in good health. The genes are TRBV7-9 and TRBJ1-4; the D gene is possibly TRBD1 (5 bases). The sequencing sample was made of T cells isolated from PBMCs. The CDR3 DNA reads TGTGCCAGCAGCGGACGGGGAGGGGCTGAAAAACTGTTTTTT. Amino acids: CASSGRGGAEKLFF.